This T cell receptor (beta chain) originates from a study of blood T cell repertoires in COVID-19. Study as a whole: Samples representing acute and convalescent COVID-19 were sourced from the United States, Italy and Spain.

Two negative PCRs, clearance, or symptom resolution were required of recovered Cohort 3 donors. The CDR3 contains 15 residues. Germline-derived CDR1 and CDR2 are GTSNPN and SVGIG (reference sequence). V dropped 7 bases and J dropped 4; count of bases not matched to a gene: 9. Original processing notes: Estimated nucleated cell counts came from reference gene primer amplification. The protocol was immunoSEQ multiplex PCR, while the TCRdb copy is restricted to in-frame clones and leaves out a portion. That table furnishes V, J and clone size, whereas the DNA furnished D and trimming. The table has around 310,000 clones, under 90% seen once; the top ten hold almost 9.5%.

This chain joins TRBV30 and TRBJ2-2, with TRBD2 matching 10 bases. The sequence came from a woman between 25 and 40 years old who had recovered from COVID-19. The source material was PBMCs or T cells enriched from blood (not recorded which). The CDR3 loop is CASTIAGGLTGELFF. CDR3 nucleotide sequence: TGTGCCTCGACGATAGCGGGAGGCCTCACCGGGGAGCTGTTTTTT.